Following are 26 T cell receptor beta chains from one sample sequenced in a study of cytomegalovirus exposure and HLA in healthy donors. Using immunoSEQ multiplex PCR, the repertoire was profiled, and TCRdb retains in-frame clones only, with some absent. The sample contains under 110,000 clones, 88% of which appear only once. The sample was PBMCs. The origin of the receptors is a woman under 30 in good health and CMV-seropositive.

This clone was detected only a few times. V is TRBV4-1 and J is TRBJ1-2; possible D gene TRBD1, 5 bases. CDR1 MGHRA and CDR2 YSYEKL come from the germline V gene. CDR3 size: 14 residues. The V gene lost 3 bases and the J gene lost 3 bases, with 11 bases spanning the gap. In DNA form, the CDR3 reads TGCGCCAGCAGCCAGGGGCCCAGTGACTATGGCTACACCTTC. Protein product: CASSQGPSDYGYTF.

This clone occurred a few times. DNA for the CDR3: TGTGCCAGCAGCTTAGACAGGGCGGACACTGAAGCTTTCTTT. Translation gives CASSLDRADTEAFF. The chain couples TRBV7-9 to TRBJ1-1, with a weak D call TRBD1 (6 bases). Germline CDR1 is SEHNR and CDR2 is FQNEAQ (reference sequence). CDR3 length: 14 amino acids. The V and J ends lost 1 base and 3 bases respectively, with 9 bases between them.

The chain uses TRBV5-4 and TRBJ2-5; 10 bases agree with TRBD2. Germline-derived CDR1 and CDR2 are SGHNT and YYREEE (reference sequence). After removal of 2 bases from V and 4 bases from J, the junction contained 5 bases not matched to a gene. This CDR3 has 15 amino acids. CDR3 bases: TGTGCCAGCAGCTTATTAGCGGGGGGCCGAGAGACCCAGTACTTC. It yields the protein CASSLLAGGRETQYF.

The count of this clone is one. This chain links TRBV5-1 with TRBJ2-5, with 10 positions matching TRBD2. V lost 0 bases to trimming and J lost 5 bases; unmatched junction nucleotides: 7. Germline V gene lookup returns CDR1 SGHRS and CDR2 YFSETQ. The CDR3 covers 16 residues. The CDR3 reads CASSLEASGGWETQYF. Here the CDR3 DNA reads TGCGCCAGCAGCTTGGAAGCTAGCGGGGGATGGGAGACCCAGTACTTC. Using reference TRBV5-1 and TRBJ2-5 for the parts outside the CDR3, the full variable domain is KAGVTQTPRYLIKTRGQQVTLSCSPISGHRSVSWYQQTPGQGLQFLFEYFSETQRNKGNFPGRFSGRQFSNSRSEMNVSTLELGDSALYLCASSLEASGGWETQYFGPGTRLLVL.

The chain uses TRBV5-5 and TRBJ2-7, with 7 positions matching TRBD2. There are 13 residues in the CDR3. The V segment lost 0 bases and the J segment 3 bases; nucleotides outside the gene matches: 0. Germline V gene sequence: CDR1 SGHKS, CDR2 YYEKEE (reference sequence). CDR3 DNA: TGTGCCAGCAGCTTGGGGGACTACTACGAGCAGTACGTC. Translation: CASSLGDYYEQYV.

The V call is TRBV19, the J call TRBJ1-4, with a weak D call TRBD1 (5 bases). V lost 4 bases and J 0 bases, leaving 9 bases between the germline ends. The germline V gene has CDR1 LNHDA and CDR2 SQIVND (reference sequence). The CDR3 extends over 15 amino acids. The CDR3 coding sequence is TGTGCCAGTAGTACAGGGTGGGCAACTAATGAAAAACTGTTTTTT. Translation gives CASSTGWATNEKLFF.

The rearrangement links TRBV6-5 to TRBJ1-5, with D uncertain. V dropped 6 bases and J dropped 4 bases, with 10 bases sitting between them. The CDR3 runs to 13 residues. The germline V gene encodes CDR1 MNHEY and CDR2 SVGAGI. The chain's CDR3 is CASSQTGNQPQHF. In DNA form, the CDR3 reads TGTGCCAGCAGCCAAACGGGTAATCAGCCCCAGCATTTT.

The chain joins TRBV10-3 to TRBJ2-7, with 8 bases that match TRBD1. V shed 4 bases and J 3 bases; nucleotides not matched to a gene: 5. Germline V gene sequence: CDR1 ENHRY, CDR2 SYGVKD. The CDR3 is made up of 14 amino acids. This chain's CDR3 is CAISGGQGNYEQYV. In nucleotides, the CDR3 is TGTGCCATCAGTGGTGGACAGGGAAACTACGAGCAGTACGTC.

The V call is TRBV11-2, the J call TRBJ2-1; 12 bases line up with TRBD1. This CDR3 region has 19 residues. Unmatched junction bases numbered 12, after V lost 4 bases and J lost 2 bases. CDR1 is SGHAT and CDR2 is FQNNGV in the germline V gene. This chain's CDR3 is CASSWRSMGQGAPYNEQFF. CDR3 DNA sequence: TGTGCCAGCAGCTGGCGATCCATGGGACAGGGGGCCCCCTACAATGAGCAGTTCTTC.

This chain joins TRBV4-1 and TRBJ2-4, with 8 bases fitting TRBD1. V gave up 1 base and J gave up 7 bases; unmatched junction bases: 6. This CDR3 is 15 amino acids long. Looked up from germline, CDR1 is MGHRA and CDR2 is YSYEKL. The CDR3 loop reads CASSQAEGDRNIQYF. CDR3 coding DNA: TGCGCCAGCAGCCAAGCGGAAGGGGACAGGAACATTCAGTACTTC.

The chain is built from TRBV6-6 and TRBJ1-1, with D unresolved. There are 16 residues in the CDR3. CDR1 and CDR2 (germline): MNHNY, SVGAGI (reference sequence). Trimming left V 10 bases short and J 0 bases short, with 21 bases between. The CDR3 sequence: CATSQPSLGMNTEAFF. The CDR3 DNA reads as TGTGCCACCTCACAGCCTTCTTTGGGCATGAACACTGAAGCTTTCTTT.

For the CDR3, the DNA is TGTGCCAGCAGTGAATTATGGAACACCGGGGAGCTGTTTTTT. Protein product: CASSELWNTGELFF. The rearrangement uses TRBV25-1 and TRBJ2-2; D is ambiguous. The germline V and J ends were trimmed by 1 base and 1 base, with 4 bases remaining between them. The CDR3 length is 14 residues. Germline CDR1 MGHDK, CDR2 SYGVNS.

CDR3: CASSLSDINTEAFF. The CDR3 bases are TGTGCCAGCAGTTTATCGGACATCAACACTGAAGCTTTCTTT. The chain couples TRBV27 to TRBJ1-1; D is possibly TRBD1 (5 bases). V was pared by 0 bases and J by 2 bases, with 7 bases between. Germline CDR1 reads MNHEY; CDR2 reads SMNVEV (reference sequence). The CDR3 sequence is 14 residues long.

The CDR3 coding sequence is TGTGCCAGCAGTGAGGGACAGGGCGATGGCTACACCTTC. Translating gives CASSEGQGDGYTF. V and J are TRBV28 and TRBJ1-2, with 9 positions matching TRBD1. V was clipped by 5 bases and J by 6 bases; unmatched bases: 4. The germline V gene has CDR1 MDHEN and CDR2 SYDVKM. This CDR3 is 13 amino acids long.

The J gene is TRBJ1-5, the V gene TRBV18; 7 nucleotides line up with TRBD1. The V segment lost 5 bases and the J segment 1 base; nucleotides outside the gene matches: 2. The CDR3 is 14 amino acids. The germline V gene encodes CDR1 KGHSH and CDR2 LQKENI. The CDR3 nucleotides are TGTGCCAGCTCAGCGACAGGGAGCAATCAGCCCCAGCATTTT. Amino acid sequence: CASSATGSNQPQHF.

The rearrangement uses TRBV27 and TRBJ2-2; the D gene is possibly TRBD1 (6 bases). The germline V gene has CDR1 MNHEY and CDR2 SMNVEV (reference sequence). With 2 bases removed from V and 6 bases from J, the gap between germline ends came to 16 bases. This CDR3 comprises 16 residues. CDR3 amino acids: CASSLRWGRIAGELFF. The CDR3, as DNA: TGTGCCAGCAGTTTACGTTGGGGGCGGATAGCCGGGGAGCTGTTTTTT.

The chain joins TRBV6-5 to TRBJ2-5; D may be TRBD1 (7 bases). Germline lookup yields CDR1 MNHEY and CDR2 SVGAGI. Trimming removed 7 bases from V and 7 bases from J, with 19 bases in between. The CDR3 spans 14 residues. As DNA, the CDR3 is TGTGCCAGCAACTTACGTGGGACAGCGGGGACCCAGTACTTC. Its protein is CASNLRGTAGTQYF.

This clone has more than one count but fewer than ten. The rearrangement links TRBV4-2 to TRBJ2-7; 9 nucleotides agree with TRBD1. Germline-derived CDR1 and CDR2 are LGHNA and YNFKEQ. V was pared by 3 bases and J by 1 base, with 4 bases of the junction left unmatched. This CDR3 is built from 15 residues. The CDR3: CASSHAGTGSYEQYF. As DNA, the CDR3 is TGTGCCAGCAGCCATGCCGGGACAGGGTCCTACGAGCAGTACTTC.

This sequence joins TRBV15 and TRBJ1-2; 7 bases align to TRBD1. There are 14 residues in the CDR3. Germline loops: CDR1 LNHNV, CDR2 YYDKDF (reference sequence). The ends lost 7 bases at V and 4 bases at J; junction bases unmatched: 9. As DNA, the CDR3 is TGTGCCACCAAGCCCCGACAGGGACTCTATGGCTACACCTTC. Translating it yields CATKPRQGLYGYTF. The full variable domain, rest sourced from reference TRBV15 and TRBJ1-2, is DAMVIQNPRYQVTQFGKPVTLSCSQTLNHNVMYWYQQKSSQAPKLLFHYYDKDFNNEADTPDNFQSRRPNTSFCFLDIRSPGLGDTAMYLCATKPRQGLYGYTFGSGTRLTVV.

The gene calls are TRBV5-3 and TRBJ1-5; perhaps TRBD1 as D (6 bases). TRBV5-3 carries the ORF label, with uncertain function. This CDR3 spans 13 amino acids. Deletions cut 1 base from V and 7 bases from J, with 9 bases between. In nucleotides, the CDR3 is TGTGCCAGAAGCTTGCTACAGGGACAGCCCCAGCATTTT. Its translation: CARSLLQGQPQHF.

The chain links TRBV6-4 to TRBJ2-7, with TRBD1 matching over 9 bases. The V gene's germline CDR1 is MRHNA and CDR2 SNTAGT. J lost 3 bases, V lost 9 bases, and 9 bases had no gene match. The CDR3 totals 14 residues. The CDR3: CARCPRTGDYEQYV. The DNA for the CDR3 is TGTGCCAGATGTCCGAGGACAGGGGACTACGAGCAGTACGTC.

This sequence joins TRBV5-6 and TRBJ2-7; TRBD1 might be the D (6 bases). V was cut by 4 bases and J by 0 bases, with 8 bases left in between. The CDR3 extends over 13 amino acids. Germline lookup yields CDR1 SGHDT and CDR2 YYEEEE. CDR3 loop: CASSPDSSYEQYF. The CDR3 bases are TGTGCCAGCAGCCCGGACAGCTCCTACGAGCAGTACTTC. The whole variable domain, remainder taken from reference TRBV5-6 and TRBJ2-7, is DAGVTQSPTHLIKTRGQQVTLRCSPKSGHDTVSWYQQALGQGPQFIFQYYEEEERQRGNFPDRFSGHQFPNYSSELNVNALLLGDSALYLCASSPDSSYEQYFGPGTRLTVT.

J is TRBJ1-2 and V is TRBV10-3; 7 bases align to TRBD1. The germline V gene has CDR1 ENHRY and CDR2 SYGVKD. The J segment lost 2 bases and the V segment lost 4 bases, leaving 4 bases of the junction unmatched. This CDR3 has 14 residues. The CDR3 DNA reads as TGTGCCATCAGTGGGACAGGAGCAAACTATGGCTACACCTTC. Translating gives CAISGTGANYGYTF.

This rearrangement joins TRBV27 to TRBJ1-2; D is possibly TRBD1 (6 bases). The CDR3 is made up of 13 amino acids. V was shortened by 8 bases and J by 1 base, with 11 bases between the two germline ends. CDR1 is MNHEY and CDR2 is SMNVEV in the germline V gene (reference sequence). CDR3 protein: CASHDRSNYGYTF. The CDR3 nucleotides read TGTGCCAGCCATGACAGGAGTAACTATGGCTACACCTTC.

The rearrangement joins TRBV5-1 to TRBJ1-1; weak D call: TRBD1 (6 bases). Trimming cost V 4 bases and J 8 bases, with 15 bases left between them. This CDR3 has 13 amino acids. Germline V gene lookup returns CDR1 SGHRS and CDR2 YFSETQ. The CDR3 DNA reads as TGCGCCAGCAGCGTCCAGGGTCAGGGGGAAGCTTTCTTT. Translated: CASSVQGQGEAFF. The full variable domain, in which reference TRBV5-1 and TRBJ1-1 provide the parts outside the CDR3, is KAGVTQTPRYLIKTRGQQVTLSCSPISGHRSVSWYQQTPGQGLQFLFEYFSETQRNKGNFPGRFSGRQFSNSRSEMNVSTLELGDSALYLCASSVQGQGEAFFGQGTRLTVV.

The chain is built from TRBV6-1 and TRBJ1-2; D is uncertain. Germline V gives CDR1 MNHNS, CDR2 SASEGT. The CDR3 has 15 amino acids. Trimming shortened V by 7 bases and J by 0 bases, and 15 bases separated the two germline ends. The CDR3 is CASKQTSQANYGYTF. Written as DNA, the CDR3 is TGTGCCAGCAAACAGACGAGTCAAGCTAACTATGGCTACACCTTC.